The present T cell receptor (beta chain) was sequenced within a study of blood T cell repertoires in COVID-19. Study-level background: PBMCs, B-cell-depleted T cells, or T cells provided the cDNA or gDNA that made up the material.

Enrolment of Seattle patients took place during active infection, and they were followed longitudinally. Per the original methods: Estimation of nucleated cell counts relied on the amplification of reference gene primers. Some clones are missing from TCRdb's copy, which holds only in-frame ones; the method was immunoSEQ multiplex PCR. From that table come the V and J calls and clone size; the DNA was used to work out D and trimming. The sample includes 150,000 to 200,000 clones, 65% to 85% seen only once; the top ten take around 7%. This clonotype originated in a woman in her forties with COVID-19, enrolled during active disease. Sequencing was done on a sample of peripheral blood.

The CDR3 sequence is CASSLNQRGANEQFF. The CDR3 nucleotides read TGTGCCAGCAGCCTCAACCAGCGGGGGGCGAATGAGCAGTTCTTC. The chain combines TRBV7-9 with TRBJ2-1; 9 bases align to TRBD2. The V gene's germline CDR1 is SEHNR and CDR2 FQNEAQ (reference sequence). This CDR3 spans 15 amino acids. Trimming removed 5 bases from V and 7 bases from J; junction bases left unmatched: 9.